Included here is one T cell receptor beta chain sequence, with context. Its target is not known. The data stem from a study of regulatory T cells in long-lasting Graves disease. As for the study in general: Over 5 years of antithyroid drugs with positive TSH receptor antibodies was taken to mean persistent Graves' disease. Study-wide findings and caveats: Less diverse TCR repertoires were seen in persistent Graves' patients than in newly diagnosed ones.

Time point of the sample: persistent/refractory GD, antithyroid drugs over 5 years with positive TRAb. Isolated PBMC RNA provided the starting material for the TCR library. Arm-PCR of CDR3 regions and iRepertoire HTBI primers were the basis on which TCR beta libraries were built. TCRdb called the multiplex PCR reads again in MiXCR, with one record for every CDR3 protein. Of around 510,000 distinct CDR3 sequences detected, less than 25% appear once; the ten largest clones hold approximately 8%. This specimen consisted of peripheral blood mononuclear cells (PBMCs), obtained when the disease was refractory, from a patient treated with antithyroid drugs. The clonotype comes from a female donor with Graves disease.

CDR3 DNA sequence: TGCGCCAGCAGCTTGTACGGGATTAATGAAAAACTGTTTTTT. It yields the protein CASSLYGINEKLFF. The rearrangement uses TRBV5-1 and TRBJ1-4; no reliable D call. Looked up from germline, CDR1 is SGHRS and CDR2 is YFSETQ. With 1 base removed from V and 4 bases from J, the gap between germline ends came to 8 bases. The CDR3 has 14 residues.